The present T cell receptor (beta chain) was sequenced within a study of blood T cell repertoires in COVID-19. On the study more broadly: Nucleic acid was either cDNA or gDNA, and it came from T cells, B-cell-depleted T cells, or PBMCs.

Germline V CDR1 and CDR2: LNHDA, SQIVND (reference sequence). V shed 4 bases and J shed 5 bases, with 14 bases lying between them. The length of the CDR3 is 15 residues. The authors' processing: Reference gene primer amplification in the assay estimated nucleated cell counts. TCRdb's table, derived via immunoSEQ multiplex PCR, lists solely in-frame clones and lacks some. The V and J calls and clone size come from that table; D and trimming were worked out from the DNA. The sample consists of roughly 320,000 clones, 65% to 90% of them appearing once. What was sequenced was PBMCs or T cells enriched from blood (not recorded which). This rearrangement joins TRBV19 to TRBJ1-4; D is unresolved. The sequence derives from a young man who had recovered from COVID-19. The CDR3: CASSRIFAGNEKLFF. In DNA, the CDR3 is TGTGCCAGTAGTAGGATATTCGCCGGGAATGAAAAACTGTTTTTT. The full variable domain, completed using reference TRBV19 and TRBJ1-4, is DGGITQSPKYLFRKEGQNVTLSCEQNLNHDAMYWYRQDPGQGLRLIYYSQIVNDFQKGDIAEGYSVSREKKESFPLTVTSAQKNPTAFYLCASSRIFAGNEKLFFGSGTQLSVL.